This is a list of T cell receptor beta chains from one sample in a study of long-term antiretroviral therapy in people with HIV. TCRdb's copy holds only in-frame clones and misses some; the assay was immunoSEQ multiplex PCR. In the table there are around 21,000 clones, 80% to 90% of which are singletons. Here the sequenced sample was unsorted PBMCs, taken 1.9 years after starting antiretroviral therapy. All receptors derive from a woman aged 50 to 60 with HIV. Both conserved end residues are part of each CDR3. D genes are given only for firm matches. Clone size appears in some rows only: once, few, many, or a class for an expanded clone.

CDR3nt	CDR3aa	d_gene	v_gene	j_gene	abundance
TGCGCCAGCAGCCAGCCTAGCTCCGACGAGCAGTACTTC	CASSQPSSDEQYF	-	TRBV4-1	TRBJ2-7	-
TGTGCCAGCAGCCAAGGGCCGGGACTAGCGGGGGCCCCGAGCGGGCAGTACTTC	CASSQGPGLAGAPSGQYF	TRBD2	TRBV4-2	TRBJ2-7	-
TGTGCCAGCAGCTTAGGCACAGGGGGCTTTGGAAACACCATATATTTT	CASSLGTGGFGNTIYF	TRBD1	TRBV7-8	TRBJ1-3	-
TGCGCCAGCAGACAGAGCGGGGTACCCACAGATACGCAGTATTTT	CASRQSGVPTDTQYF	TRBD2	TRBV5-1	TRBJ2-3	-
TGTGCCAGCTCACGCGAGACAGGCAACTACGAGCAGTACTTC	CASSRETGNYEQYF	-	TRBV18	TRBJ2-7	once
TGTGCCAGCAGCCAAGAACAGGGGGCGATCTATGGCTACACCTTC	CASSQEQGAIYGYTF	TRBD1	TRBV4-2	TRBJ1-2	few
TGTGCCAGCAGTTTGTACCCCGGAGGTCAGCCCCAGCATTTT	CASSLYPGGQPQHF	-	TRBV28	TRBJ1-5	-
TGTGCCAGCAGTTACCGGGGTTTGCCCTCTGGAAACACCATATATTTT	CASSYRGLPSGNTIYF	-	TRBV6-5	TRBJ1-3	-
TGTGCCAGCCACCCGGGGGTCGGACGTGAAGCTTTCTTT	CASHPGVGREAFF	-	TRBV28	TRBJ1-1	-
TGTGCCAGCACCGAACGGGACTCCTCGGGTGGCTACACCTTC	CASTERDSSGGYTF	-	TRBV4-2	TRBJ1-2	-
TGCGCCAGCAGCCAAGAAAGGGGGTCCTACGAGCAGTACTTC	CASSQERGSYEQYF	-	TRBV4-1	TRBJ2-7	medium-sized
TGCAGCGTTGTTCAGACCGGTGCGGGTACTGAAGCTTTCTTT	CSVVQTGAGTEAFF	-	TRBV29-1	TRBJ1-1	-
TGTGCCAGCAGCTTAACGGGGGGGGGAGAGAACACTGAAGCTTTCTTT	CASSLTGGGENTEAFF	-	TRBV7-3	TRBJ1-1	-
TGTGCCAGCAGCTTTGACAGGATCGGCTATGGCTACACCTTC	CASSFDRIGYGYTF	-	TRBV7-2	TRBJ1-2	-
TGTGCCAGCAGTTACTCGAGGCCCGACACTGAAGCTTTCTTT	CASSYSRPDTEAFF	-	TRBV6-5	TRBJ1-1	-
TGCGCCAGCAGTCAATTGATAGGGTTTGTGGGCAATCAGCCCCAGCATTTT	CASSQLIGFVGNQPQHF	-	TRBV23-1	TRBJ1-5	-
TGCAGCGTTGACAACCTTGGACAGGGGAACTATGGCTACACCTTC	CSVDNLGQGNYGYTF	TRBD1	TRBV29-1	TRBJ1-2	-
TGTGCCAGCAGCGGACGGACAGGGTGGTTCAATTCACCCCTCCACTTT	CASSGRTGWFNSPLHF	TRBD1	TRBV7-6	TRBJ1-6	-
TGCAGCGCTGTGGGGACCCTCAGCTCCTACGAGCAGTACTTC	CSAVGTLSSYEQYF	-	TRBV29-1	TRBJ2-7	-
TGCACCAGCAGCCGGGCAGAAGCCAACTATGGCTACACCTTC	CTSSRAEANYGYTF	-	TRBV1	TRBJ1-2	-
TGTGCCAGCAGTTCGGATAGACAGGGGCGCGGATTCACAGATACGCAGTATTTT	CASSSDRQGRGFTDTQYF	TRBD1	TRBV28	TRBJ2-3	-
TGTGCCAGCAGCTTGGGGGCCGTGGGGTCCTACGAGCAGTACTTC	CASSLGAVGSYEQYF	-	TRBV7-9	TRBJ2-7	-
TGCGCCAGCAGCCAAAACCTATTTGGGCTGAACAGGGGAGGATCGGTCGGAGCTTTCTTT	CASSQNLFGLNRGGSVGAFF	TRBD1	TRBV4-1	TRBJ1-1	-
TGTGCCAGCAGCGGTAGGGCAGGGGGGGGTGAAGCTTTCTTT	CASSGRAGGGEAFF	TRBD1	TRBV11-2	TRBJ1-1	-
TGTGCCAGCAGTTCAGGGTTTCCTGGAAACACCATATATTTT	CASSSGFPGNTIYF	-	TRBV28	TRBJ1-3	-
TGCAGCGTTTCCGGACAGGCCTCTTCCTATGGCTACACCTTC	CSVSGQASSYGYTF	TRBD1	TRBV29-1	TRBJ1-2	-
TGTGCCAGCTGGATGGGGAACTATGGCTACACCTTC	CASWMGNYGYTF	-	TRBV6-5	TRBJ1-2	-
TGTGCCAGCAGCTTGGGTAGCGCGGCCGGGGAGCTGTTTTTT	CASSLGSAAGELFF	-	TRBV5-4	TRBJ2-2	-
TGTGCCAGCAGGGGGGCTCTCACTGAAGCTTTCTTT	CASRGALTEAFF	-	TRBV2	TRBJ1-1	-
TGTGCCTGGAGACTCCGGGACAGGGTTAATTCACCCCTCCACTTT	CAWRLRDRVNSPLHF	TRBD1	TRBV30	TRBJ1-6	-
TGTGCCAGTGGGCGGGCAGCGAGCAATCAGCCCCAGCATTTT	CASGRAASNQPQHF	-	TRBV19	TRBJ1-5	once
TGCAGCGTTGAAAGGACAGGGTTGTATGAAGCTTTCTTT	CSVERTGLYEAFF	TRBD1	TRBV29-1	TRBJ1-1	once
TGTGCCAGTAGTATACCTGGGATCAACACTGAAGCTTTCTTT	CASSIPGINTEAFF	-	TRBV19	TRBJ1-1	-
TGTGCCAGCAGCTTACCGGGGGGCAATGAGCAGTTCTTC	CASSLPGGNEQFF	TRBD2	TRBV7-3	TRBJ2-1	-
TGTGCCAGCATTAAAGTTAGCTCTGGAAACACCATATATTTT	CASIKVSSGNTIYF	-	TRBV6-1	TRBJ1-3	-
TGTGCCAGCAGCGTGATAGGGGGGCCTGGAAACACCATATATTTT	CASSVIGGPGNTIYF	-	TRBV9	TRBJ1-3	once
TGTGCCAGCAGTGAAGACCAGCAGCCCCAGCATTTT	CASSEDQQPQHF	-	TRBV2	TRBJ1-5	few
TGTGCCAGCAGCCGCGACAAAACGAACTATGGCTACACCTTC	CASSRDKTNYGYTF	-	TRBV5-6	TRBJ1-2	-
TGTGCCAGCAGCTTAGGGCCGGGACTGGAGTACGAGCAGTACTTC	CASSLGPGLEYEQYF	-	TRBV7-2	TRBJ2-7	-
TGTGCCATCAGTGAGCCGAGGACAGTAACTAATGAAAAACTGTTTTTT	CAISEPRTVTNEKLFF	-	TRBV10-3	TRBJ1-4	-
TGTGCCAGCAGTGCGACAGGCCTTCTCGGAGGCTACACCTTC	CASSATGLLGGYTF	-	TRBV2	TRBJ1-2	-
TGTGCCAGCAGTTTAAATCCTAGCGGGTTCCAAGAGACCCAGTACTTC	CASSLNPSGFQETQYF	TRBD2	TRBV28	TRBJ2-5	once
TGCGCCAGCAGCCAAGATTCTCATCTGACGGAGCAGCCCCAGCATTTT	CASSQDSHLTEQPQHF	-	TRBV4-1	TRBJ1-5	-
TGTGCCAGCAGCCCCCGTGGGAAAGGCCCGAACACTGAAGCTTTCTTT	CASSPRGKGPNTEAFF	-	TRBV7-9	TRBJ1-1	-
TGTGCCATCAACTTTTCGGGACAGGGGGCAAGTGGCTACACCTTC	CAINFSGQGASGYTF	TRBD1	TRBV10-3	TRBJ1-2	-
TGTGCCAGCAGTGAGGGGACAGGGGGATTTGACTATGGCTACACCTTC	CASSEGTGGFDYGYTF	TRBD1	TRBV2	TRBJ1-2	medium-sized
TGTGCCAGCAGCTTGGGAGGGAACACTGAAGCTTTCTTT	CASSLGGNTEAFF	-	TRBV5-6	TRBJ1-1	few
TGTGCCAGCAGCGCCCGTCCCGGGGAGGGTACGCAGTATTTT	CASSARPGEGTQYF	TRBD2	TRBV9	TRBJ2-3	-
TGTGCCAGCTCACCAGTCTCGGGAGGTTACGCTGAAGCTTTCTTT	CASSPVSGGYAEAFF	-	TRBV18	TRBJ1-1	-
TGCGCCAGCAGCCGCGGCGGGGGGCAGAACGAGCAGTACTTC	CASSRGGGQNEQYF	TRBD2	TRBV4-1	TRBJ2-7	-
TGTGCCAGCAGCCCCGTCGCCTGGACAGGAACCATTTCTGAATCTTCCTACGAGCAGTACTTC	CASSPVAWTGTISESSYEQYF	TRBD1	TRBV2	TRBJ2-7	once
TGTGCCACCAGCTCTGGTTTAGCGGGGGGGCATAGCACAGATACGCAGTATTTT	CATSSGLAGGHSTDTQYF	TRBD2	TRBV15	TRBJ2-3	-
TGTGCCAGCAGTTTACCCAGTAACTATGGCTACACCTTC	CASSLPSNYGYTF	-	TRBV28	TRBJ1-2	-